This T cell receptor beta chain comes out of a study of T cell responses to AZD1222 COVID-19 vaccine. Overall study results and limits: Clonal diversity was possibly underestimated, and the donors were mostly white British, with more females.

Sequenced by immunoSEQ multiplex PCR; TCRdb stores in-frame clones only, minus some. This table holds around 170,000 clones, about nine tenths found once. The study pooled second doses at about 4 or about 12 weeks. Points on this clone: Its antigen is undetermined.

The sequencing used peripheral blood, collected 28 days after the second AZD1222 dose. The source of this sequence is an adult who received the AZD1222 COVID-19 vaccine.

The DNA of the CDR3 is TGTGCCAGCAGCCTACCACCGGGACAAGCCTCCTACGAGCAGTACTTC. This encodes CASSLPPGQASYEQYF. The rearrangement links TRBV5-4 to TRBJ2-7; maybe TRBD1 (6 bases). The CDR3 runs 16 residues. From germline, CDR1 is SGHNT and CDR2 YYREEE (reference sequence). Trimming shortened V by 4 bases and J by 0 bases, and 17 bases separated the two germline ends.